The 15 T cell receptor beta chains reported below all come from one sample, sequenced in a study of blood T cell repertoires in COVID-19. The data were produced by immunoSEQ multiplex PCR, yet TCRdb's version contains in-frame clones alone and is incomplete. The data show roughly 200,000 clones, about 77% seen once. The sequenced sample consisted of peripheral blood. These receptors were obtained from a woman of 80 years or more with active or convalescent COVID-19.

The chain has TRBV6-5 and TRBJ1-6; 7 bases map to TRBD1. This CDR3 contains 13 residues. CDR1 MNHEY and CDR2 SVGAGI come from the germline V gene. V dropped 4 bases and J dropped 8; count of bases not matched to a gene: 2. CDR3 bases: TGTGCCAGCAGTTTCGACAGGGATTCACCCCTCCACTTT. Encoded protein: CASSFDRDSPLHF.

The rearrangement links TRBV24-1 to TRBJ2-1, with TRBD2 matching over 10 bases. Germline V lookup: CDR1 KGHDR, CDR2 SFDVKD. This CDR3 spans 18 amino acids. After removal of 3 bases from V and 7 bases from J, the junction contained 14 bases not matched to a gene. This chain's CDR3 is CATSDPPFSGGQGNEQFF. The CDR3 nucleotides are TGTGCCACCAGTGATCCTCCCTTTAGCGGGGGGCAAGGGAATGAGCAGTTCTTC.

This clone came up once. The chain employs TRBV9 and TRBJ2-3; tentatively, D is TRBD1 (5 bases). CDR3 length equals 16 residues. Trimming shortened V by 4 bases and J by 8 bases, and 23 bases separated the two germline ends. Per the germline V gene, CDR1 is SGDLS and CDR2 is YYNGEE. As DNA, the CDR3 is TGTGCCAGCAGCTCCCCGGCGGCAGGGCCCCTTGGTACGCAGTATTTT. This encodes CASSSPAAGPLGTQYF.

The chain combines TRBV4-3 with TRBJ1-1, with 9 nucleotides matching TRBD1. CDR3 length equals 14 residues. Trimming cost V 3 bases and J 4 bases; bases outside gene matches: 3. Germline CDR1 is LGHNA and CDR2 is YSLEER. The CDR3 spells CASSQLTGGTEAFF. Here the CDR3 DNA reads TGCGCCAGCAGCCAGTTGACAGGGGGCACTGAAGCTTTCTTT.

This chain connects TRBV6-5 to TRBJ1-5, with 7 bases lining up with TRBD1. Germline V CDR1 and CDR2: MNHEY, SVGAGI. The CDR3 spans 12 residues. Unmatched junction bases numbered 6, after V lost 5 bases and J lost 11 bases. CDR3 coding DNA: TGTGCCAGCAGTCCTCGGACAGGATCCCAGCATTTT. Translating gives CASSPRTGSQHF.

The genes are TRBV27 and TRBJ1-6; the match to TRBD1 covers 8 bases. The germline V gene encodes CDR1 MNHEY and CDR2 SMNVEV (reference sequence). The CDR3 runs to 14 residues. V lost 6 bases and J lost 6; bases outside the gene matches: 4. In DNA form, the CDR3 reads TGTGCCAGCAGCAGGACAGGGTTTAATTCACCCCTCCACTTT. This codes for CASSRTGFNSPLHF.

This clone was observed once. CDR3 in amino acids: CASSVRGLQTDEQYF. CDR3 DNA: TGTGCCAGCAGCGTTCGAGGACTCCAGACGGATGAGCAGTACTTC. This rearrangement joins TRBV9 to TRBJ2-7, with D maybe TRBD2 (5 bases). Trimming shortened V by 2 bases and J by 7 bases, and 19 bases separated the two germline ends. This CDR3 is 15 amino acids long. Germline V lookup: CDR1 SGDLS, CDR2 YYNGEE.

V and J are TRBV5-1 and TRBJ2-3; maybe TRBD1 (5 bases). The CDR3 contains 14 residues. Trimming cost V 1 base and J 2 bases, with 8 bases left between them. CDR1 is SGHRS and CDR2 is YFSETQ in the germline V gene. CDR3 amino acids: CASSLRRDTDTQYF. The CDR3 coding sequence is TGCGCCAGCAGCTTGCGCAGGGACACAGATACGCAGTATTTT.

This chain links TRBV7-2 with TRBJ2-1; 7 bases align to TRBD1. J was trimmed by 3 bases and V by 1 base; bases with no gene match: 3. The CDR3 has 15 residues. The germline gives CDR1 SGHTA, CDR2 FQGNSA. CDR3 in amino acids: CASSLGGGDYNEQFF. In nucleotides, the CDR3 is TGTGCCAGCAGCTTAGGAGGGGGCGACTACAATGAGCAGTTCTTC.

The rearrangement links TRBV5-5 to TRBJ1-4, with 7 bases identical to TRBD1. J lost 6 bases, V lost 4 bases, and 6 bases had no gene match. The CDR3 has 14 residues. Germline V gene data show CDR1 as SGHKS and CDR2 as YYEKEE (reference sequence). The CDR3 loop is CASSVTGTHEKLFF. The CDR3 DNA sequence: TGTGCCAGCAGCGTGACAGGGACTCATGAAAAACTGTTTTTT.

The J gene is TRBJ2-3, the V gene TRBV4-2, with TRBD2 identical over 9 bases. Germline V lookup: CDR1 LGHNA, CDR2 YNFKEQ. This CDR3 has 15 amino acids. J was trimmed by 4 bases and V by 5 bases; bases with no gene match: 7. The DNA for the CDR3 is TGTGCCAGCAGCTATAGCGGGGGAGATGCAGATACGCAGTATTTT. As protein: CASSYSGGDADTQYF.

This sequence joins TRBV2 and TRBJ1-3, with D tentatively TRBD1 (6 bases). Germline values: CDR1 SNHLY, CDR2 FYNNEI. Trimming cost V 6 bases and J 4 bases, with 16 bases left between them. The CDR3 consists of 15 residues. CDR3 amino acids: CASRREQGGGNTIYF. The CDR3 DNA sequence: TGTGCCAGCAGAAGGGAACAGGGCGGAGGAAACACCATATATTTT. The full variable domain, rest sourced from reference TRBV2 and TRBJ1-3, is EPEVTQTPSHQVTQMGQEVILRCVPISNHLYFYWYRQILGQKVEFLVSFYNNEISEKSEIFDDQFSVERPDGSNFTLKIRSTKLEDSAMYFCASRREQGGGNTIYFGEGSWLTVV.

The chain combines TRBV28 with TRBJ1-2; D is perhaps TRBD1 (5 bases). From germline, CDR1 is MDHEN and CDR2 SYDVKM. The CDR3 totals 13 residues. V was trimmed by 6 bases and J by 2 bases, leaving 10 bases between them. This chain's CDR3 is CASRDSGNYGYTF. In DNA, the CDR3 is TGTGCCAGCAGAGACAGTGGAAACTATGGCTACACCTTC.

The chain links TRBV5-1 to TRBJ1-1; TRBD1 might be the D (6 bases). Germline lookup yields CDR1 SGHRS and CDR2 YFSETQ. The V end was cut by 2 bases, the J end by 1 base, with 12 bases between. This CDR3 region has 15 residues. In nucleotides, the CDR3 is TGCGCCAGCAGCTTAGCCGGGACACCGAACACTGAAGCTTTCTTT. This gives the protein CASSLAGTPNTEAFF. Combining the CDR3 with reference TRBV5-1 and TRBJ1-1 gives the whole variable domain KAGVTQTPRYLIKTRGQQVTLSCSPISGHRSVSWYQQTPGQGLQFLFEYFSETQRNKGNFPGRFSGRQFSNSRSEMNVSTLELGDSALYLCASSLAGTPNTEAFFGQGTRLTVV.

This clone was detected once. The rearrangement uses TRBV2 and TRBJ2-1, with TRBD2 matching 11 bases. CDR3 length: 14 amino acids. Germline-derived CDR1 and CDR2 are SNHLY and FYNNEI. V was pared by 8 bases and J by 7 bases, with 7 bases of the junction left unmatched. The chain's CDR3 is CASDTSGGFNEQFF. The DNA of the CDR3 is TGTGCCAGCGATACTAGCGGGGGATTTAATGAGCAGTTCTTC.